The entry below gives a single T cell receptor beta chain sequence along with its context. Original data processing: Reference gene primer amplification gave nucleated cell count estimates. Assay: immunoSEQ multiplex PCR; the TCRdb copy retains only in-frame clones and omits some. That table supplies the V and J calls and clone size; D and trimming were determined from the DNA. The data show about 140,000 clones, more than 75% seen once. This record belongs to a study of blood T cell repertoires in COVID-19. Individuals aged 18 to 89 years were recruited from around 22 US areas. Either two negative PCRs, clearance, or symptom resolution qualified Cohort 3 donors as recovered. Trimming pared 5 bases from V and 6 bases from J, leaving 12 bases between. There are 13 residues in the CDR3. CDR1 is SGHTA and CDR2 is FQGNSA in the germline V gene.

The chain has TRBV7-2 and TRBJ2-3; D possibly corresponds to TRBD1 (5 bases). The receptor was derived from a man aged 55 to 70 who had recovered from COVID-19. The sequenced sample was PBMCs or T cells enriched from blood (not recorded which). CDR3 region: CASSNLGADTQYF. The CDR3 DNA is TGTGCCAGCAGCAATCTAGGGGCGGATACGCAGTATTTT.